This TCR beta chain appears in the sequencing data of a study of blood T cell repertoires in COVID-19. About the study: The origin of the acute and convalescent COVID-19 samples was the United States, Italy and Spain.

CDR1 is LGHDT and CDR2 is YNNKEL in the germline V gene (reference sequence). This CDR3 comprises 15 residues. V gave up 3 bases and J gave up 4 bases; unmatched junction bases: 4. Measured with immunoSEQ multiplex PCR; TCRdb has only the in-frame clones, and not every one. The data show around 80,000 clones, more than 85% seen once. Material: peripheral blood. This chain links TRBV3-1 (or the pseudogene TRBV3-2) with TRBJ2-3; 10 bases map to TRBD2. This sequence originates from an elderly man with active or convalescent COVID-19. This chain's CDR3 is CASSQSLAGPDTQYF. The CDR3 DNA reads TGTGCCAGCAGCCAGTCACTAGCGGGGCCAGATACGCAGTATTTT.